Listed here are 26 T cell receptor beta chains from one sample, sequenced in a study of T cells in Graves' hyperthyroidism and ophthalmopathy. From RNA transcripts, TCR beta CDR3 regions were amplified. With the HTBI primer set, the TCR CDR3 went through a first round of RT-PCR. TCRdb analysed the multiplex PCR reads with MiXCR anew, one entry per CDR3 protein. The table has 360,000 or so distinct CDR3 sequences, 15% to 20% seen once. The sample comprised blood. These receptor sequences come from a woman in her forties with Graves' ophthalmopathy.

This chain joins TRBV12-3 or TRBV12-4 and TRBJ2-7; 8 positions agree with TRBD2. J gave up 6 bases and V 5 bases, and 12 bases lay outside the gene matches. This CDR3 region has 15 residues. This CDR3 is CASSEAGTRSVEQYF. CDR3 nucleotides: TGTGCCAGCAGTGAAGCCGGGACTAGGTCCGTCGAGCAGTACTTC.

This clonotype was seen at least ten times. The chain is built from TRBV27 and TRBJ1-6; no clear D gene. This CDR3 region has 14 residues. Germline loops: CDR1 MNHEY, CDR2 SMNVEV (reference sequence). Trimming left V 6 bases short and J 7 bases short, with 13 bases between. Here the CDR3 DNA reads TGTGCCAGCAGGGTCCTCCAAGGCAATTCACCCCTCCACTTT. As protein: CASRVLQGNSPLHF.

There are a few counts of this clonotype. Germline is not matched at one junction end, which may reflect a read error. The chain employs TRBV12-3 or TRBV12-4 and TRBJ2-2, with a tentative D call TRBD2 (6 bases). The CDR3 runs to 11 residues. CDR3 nucleotide sequence: TGTGCCATCAGTTTTCGCGGGGAGCTGTATTTT. Translated, it gives CAISFRGELYF.

This clonotype was seen ten or more times. For the CDR3, the DNA is TGCAGTGCTAGTGGACTGGCCTACGAGCAGTACTTC. It codes for CSASGLAYEQYF. This rearrangement joins TRBV20-1 to TRBJ2-7; a possible D gene is TRBD2 (5 bases). V was shortened by 3 bases and J by 2 bases, with 8 bases between the two germline ends. Germline V gives CDR1 DFQATT, CDR2 SNEGSKA (reference sequence). This CDR3 has 12 amino acids.

A note on this clonotype: A read error may be the cause here, since a much bigger clone is one base away. The chain links TRBV4-1 to TRBJ1-3; no reliable D call. The CDR3 is 17 amino acids. The germline gives CDR1 MGHRA, CDR2 YSYEKL. The CDR3 sequence: CASIQDRGSLSGNTIYF. CDR3 nucleotide sequence: TGCGCCAGCATCCAAGATCGCGGCAGCCTCTCTGGAAACACCATATATTTT.

This clonotype has at least ten counts. The chain couples TRBV11-1 to TRBJ2-7; TRBD2 agrees at 7 bases. Germline-derived CDR1 and CDR2 are SGHAT and FQDESV (reference sequence). Losses at the gene ends were 5 bases for V and 0 bases for J; bases not matched to a gene: 7. This CDR3 region has 15 residues. The CDR3 protein is CASSTTGTISYEQYF. The DNA for the CDR3 is TGTGCCAGCAGCACCACCGGGACTATCTCCTACGAGCAGTACTTC.

In its sample, this clonotype was seen many times. The chain combines TRBV29-1 with TRBJ1-1, with D hard to call. This CDR3 is 17 amino acids long. Per the germline V gene, CDR1 is SQVTM and CDR2 is ANQGSEA. V lost 0 bases and J 1 base, leaving 18 bases between the germline ends. The CDR3 is CSVEDWAVGMENTEAFF. Here the CDR3 DNA reads TGCAGCGTTGAAGATTGGGCTGTGGGGATGGAGAACACTGAAGCTTTCTTT.

This clonotype was observed at least ten times. The V gene is TRBV15, the J gene TRBJ1-1; D is unclear. The CDR3 has 15 amino acids. Per germline, CDR1 LNHNV and CDR2 YYDKDF (reference sequence). V lost 1 base, J lost 3 bases, and 12 bases lay in between. CDR3 nucleotide sequence: TGTGCCACCAGCAGAGGTGAGGAGTGGGACACTGAAGCTTTCTTT. Translating it yields CATSRGEEWDTEAFF.

In this sample, this clonotype turned up many times. The V and J genes are TRBV2 and TRBJ1-1; 8 nucleotides agree with TRBD1. The CDR3 is 13 amino acids. Germline CDR1 SNHLY, CDR2 FYNNEI. V was clipped by 6 bases and J by 6 bases; unmatched bases: 6. This chain's CDR3 is CASRKQGVAEAFF. The CDR3 region has the DNA TGTGCCAGCAGAAAACAGGGGGTCGCTGAAGCTTTCTTT.

This clonotype was picked up many times. The genes are TRBV27 and TRBJ2-7; possible D gene TRBD2, 6 bases. The germline V and J ends were trimmed by 0 bases and 3 bases, with 9 bases remaining between them. The CDR3 covers 14 residues. Germline V CDR1 and CDR2: MNHEY, SMNVEV (reference sequence). CDR3 in amino acids: CASSLSPSVYEQYF. CDR3 sequence (DNA): TGTGCCAGCAGTTTATCGCCTAGCGTCTACGAGCAGTACTTC.

This clonotype was picked up a small number of times. The rearrangement uses TRBV3-1 and TRBJ2-7, with D uncertain. V was trimmed by 1 base and J by 0 bases, leaving 7 bases between them. The CDR3 has 14 residues. Germline V lookup: CDR1 LGHDT, CDR2 YNNKEL (reference sequence). The CDR3 protein is CASSQGQASYEQYF. The CDR3 DNA reads TGTGCCAGCAGCCAAGGACAAGCCTCCTACGAGCAGTACTTC.

This clonotype was detected a few times. This chain links TRBV30 with TRBJ2-5; D is tentatively TRBD1 or TRBD2 (6 bases each). This CDR3 contains 14 residues. Germline assignment: CDR1 GTSNPN and CDR2 SVGIG (reference sequence). V lost 7 bases and J lost 1, with 16 bases in between. The CDR3 here is CAYAGGGPQETQYF. DNA of the CDR3: TGTGCCTATGCCGGAGGGGGGCCCCAAGAGACCCAGTACTTC.

In its sample, this clonotype was seen a few times. Compared with germline, one end of the junction differs, possibly owing to a read error. The gene calls are TRBV28 and TRBJ2-7; TRBD1 agrees at 8 bases. Germline V CDR1 and CDR2: MDHEN, SYDVKM. The CDR3 runs 11 residues. The CDR3 loop is CANLAGGEQSF. In DNA, the CDR3 is TGTGCCAACCTGGCAGGGGGCGAGCAGTCCTTC.

The chain links TRBV7-8 to TRBJ2-7, with 9 bases aligning to TRBD2. The V segment lost 1 base and the J segment 4 bases; nucleotides outside the gene matches: 11. CDR3 size: 17 residues. Germline CDR1 SGHVS, CDR2 FQNEAQ. In DNA form, the CDR3 reads TGTGCCAGCAGCTTAGAAGGAGCGGGAGGCCTAATTTACGAGCAGTACTTC. This sequence encodes CASSLEGAGGLIYEQYF.

This chain uses TRBV6-1 with TRBJ1-5; 7 bases map to TRBD1. Germline V gene sequence: CDR1 MNHNS, CDR2 SASEGT. The CDR3 runs to 15 residues. V lost 5 bases and J lost 1; bases outside the gene matches: 5. This CDR3 reads CASSTGVRSNQPQHF. The CDR3 DNA reads as TGTGCCAGCAGTACAGGGGTAAGGAGCAATCAGCCCCAGCATTTT.

The table lists this clonotype with many counts. The chain combines TRBV11-2 with TRBJ2-5, with D possibly matching TRBD1 (6 bases). The CDR3 loop spans 14 amino acids. With 4 bases removed from V and 5 bases from J, the gap between germline ends came to 14 bases. In germline, CDR1 is SGHAT, CDR2 FQNNGV. The CDR3 protein is CASSSGQFSETQYF. The CDR3 bases are TGTGCCAGCAGCTCCGGACAGTTTTCCGAGACCCAGTACTTC.

There are many counts of this clonotype. The V gene is TRBV18, the J gene TRBJ2-7; D call uncertain. The length of the CDR3 is 14 residues. CDR1 and CDR2 (germline): KGHSH, LQKENI. V was trimmed by 0 bases and J by 4 bases, leaving 10 bases between them. CDR3 sequence: CASSPPVILYEQYF. The CDR3 DNA reads TGTGCCAGCTCACCACCTGTGATCCTATACGAGCAGTACTTC.

V gene TRBV4-1 combines with J gene TRBJ2-7; D possibly corresponds to TRBD1 (5 bases). The germline V gene encodes CDR1 MGHRA and CDR2 YSYEKL. There are 14 residues in the CDR3. Trimming removed 0 bases from V and 2 bases from J, with 8 bases in between. CDR3 in amino acids: CASSQDREAYEQYF. In nucleotides, the CDR3 is TGCGCCAGCAGCCAAGACAGGGAAGCCTACGAGCAGTACTTC.

At least ten counts were recorded for this clonotype. This chain joins TRBV19 and TRBJ1-5; D ambiguous. Deletions cut 6 bases from V and 2 bases from J, with 17 bases between. The CDR3 contains 16 residues. Germline V gene sequence: CDR1 LNHDA, CDR2 SQIVND (reference sequence). The CDR3 reads CASSRWVLGGNQPQHF. CDR3 sequence (DNA): TGTGCCAGTAGCAGATGGGTACTCGGGGGCAATCAGCCCCAGCATTTT.

In its sample, this clonotype was seen many times. This chain joins TRBV11-2 and TRBJ2-7; 7 positions match TRBD2. Germline trimming cut 5 bases from V and 2 bases from J; bases unmatched to any gene: 12. The CDR3 is 16 amino acids. CDR1 and CDR2 (germline): SGHAT, FQNNGV. The CDR3 DNA reads TGTGCCAGCAGCACCAGTCCCCTAGCGGCCCCCTACGAGCAGTACTTC. This encodes CASSTSPLAAPYEQYF.

This clonotype was observed many times. V gene TRBV19 combines with J gene TRBJ2-7; 8 nucleotides agree with TRBD2. Germline V gene data show CDR1 as LNHDA and CDR2 as SQIVND (reference sequence). J was trimmed by 0 bases and V by 6 bases; bases with no gene match: 10. The CDR3 consists of 16 residues. The CDR3 region has the DNA TGTGCCAGTAGCCCGCCCCCGGGACTAGGCTCCTACGAGCAGTACTTC. It yields the protein CASSPPPGLGSYEQYF.

This clonotype appeared many times. The rearrangement joins TRBV12-3 or TRBV12-4 to TRBJ1-2; TRBD1 matches 7 bases. Trimming took 6 bases from V and 2 from J; bases not matched to a gene: 9. This CDR3 is built from 15 residues. Written as DNA, the CDR3 is TGTGCCAGCAGACTCTCTGAGACAGGGAACTATGGCTACACCTTC. Amino acid sequence: CASRLSETGNYGYTF.

This clonotype came up many times. The chain carries TRBV2 and TRBJ2-4; no reliable D call. Between the trimmed V and J ends, which lost 4 bases and 5 bases, there was a span of 9 bases. Germline V gene sequence: CDR1 SNHLY, CDR2 FYNNEI. CDR3 size: 13 residues. CDR3 DNA: TGTGCCAGCAGTGTCACTGGGGAAAACATTCAGTACTTC. As protein: CASSVTGENIQYF.

This clonotype was counted between two and nine times. The V call is TRBV3-1, the J call TRBJ2-7; a possible D gene is TRBD2 (6 bases). The CDR3 is made up of 16 amino acids. V gave up 0 bases and J gave up 2 bases, with 14 bases separating them. The germline V gene has CDR1 LGHDT and CDR2 YNNKEL (reference sequence). The CDR3 DNA reads as TGTGCCAGCAGCCAAGATCTTGGGGGGACCCCCTACGAGCAGTACTTC. It yields the protein CASSQDLGGTPYEQYF.

As for this clonotype: A much larger clone differs from this one at a single base, so this may be a read error. The conserved final phenylalanine or tryptophan is absent from the CDR3, which likely points to a read error. This chain links TRBV7-9 with TRBJ2-5; D remains unclear. The CDR3 has 16 residues. Trimming took 1 base from V and 2 from J, leaving 14 bases between them. The germline V gene encodes CDR1 SEHNR and CDR2 FQNEAQ (reference sequence). The CDR3 coding sequence is TGTGCCAGCAGCTTAGGAATCGGGCCCATTCAAGAGACCCAGTACCTC. Encoded protein: CASSLGIGPIQETQYL.

This clonotype was observed a few times. The genes are TRBV29-1 and TRBJ1-1, with D possibly TRBD1 on 6 matching bases. Trimming pared 7 bases from V and 0 bases from J, leaving 12 bases between. CDR3 size: 13 residues. The germline V gene encodes CDR1 SQVTM and CDR2 ANQGSEA. The chain's CDR3 is CSAAGAMNTEAFF. In DNA, the CDR3 is TGCAGCGCCGCGGGGGCAATGAACACTGAAGCTTTCTTT.